This T cell receptor (beta chain) appears in the sequencing data of a study of memory CD4+ T cells and cytomegalovirus serostatus. The length of the CDR3 is 13 residues. Germline CDR1 reads KGHSH; CDR2 reads LQKENI. Trimming left V 2 bases short and J 4 bases short, with 6 bases between. Single viable CD3+CD4+CD8-CD45RO+ cells were sorted as the memory CD4+ T cells. Study conclusions and caveats: The CMV-associated TCR signature appears largely within the CD4+ memory repertoire.

For this clone: No antigen is known for it.

Measured with immunoSEQ multiplex PCR; TCRdb has only the in-frame clones, and not every one. The sample gives about 82,000 clones, approximately 84% of which show up once; around 0.78% is in the top ten. J is TRBJ1-5 and V is TRBV18; no clear D. This TCR was recovered from an adult in good health and CMV-seronegative. What was sequenced was memory CD4+ T cells from blood. CDR3 DNA: TGTGCCAGCTCACCAGGGAAGAATCAGCCCCAGCATTTT. It is translated as CASSPGKNQPQHF.